This record looks at one TCR beta chain sequence and its context. TCRdb independently ran MiXCR on the 5' RACE reads; one entry per CDR3 protein. The sample gives 250,000 or so distinct CDR3 sequences, around 6.7% of which show up once; 1% to 1.2% is in the top ten. The data originate from a study of T cells after yellow fever vaccination. From germline, CDR1 is SGHRS and CDR2 YFSETQ. The CDR3 runs to 14 residues. The ends were cut back, 4 bases at V and 6 bases at J, with 15 bases in the middle. The source is a man aged 30-40 years who received the YFV17D yellow fever vaccine. The chain combines TRBV5-1 with TRBJ2-3; tentatively, D is TRBD2 (5 bases). The sample here was CD4+ T cells sorted from PBMCs, taken on the day of the yellow fever booster vaccination. CDR3 sequence: CASSLTTLGDTQYF. Written as DNA, the CDR3 is TGCGCCAGCAGCCTAACGACACTAGGGGATACGCAGTATTTT.